This T cell receptor beta chain was identified in a study of T cells in women clearing cervical HPV infection. Overall study findings and caveats: TRBV6-7 relative abundance averaged roughly 0.1% in cases and about 0.15% in controls.

Germline values: CDR1 GTSNPN, CDR2 SVGIG (reference sequence). V was pared by 0 bases and J by 8 bases, with 8 bases of the junction left unmatched. The CDR3 length is 16 residues. TCR beta CDR3 amplified by multiplex PCR from roughly 1,300 ng genomic DNA. Sequenced by immunoSEQ multiplex PCR; TCRdb stores in-frame clones only, minus some. This table lists over 20,000 clones. A remark on this clone: Its antigen is currently unknown. The read comes to an end 3 residues before the CDR3 does, leaving the germline J gene to fill in the end.

V and J are TRBV30 and TRBJ2-1, with 12 bases lining up with TRBD2. This clonotype originated in a woman between 18 and 70 years old with a cervical HPV16 infection that either progressed to CIN3+ or cleared (not recorded which). The sequencing sample was made of blood buffy coat. The sequenced part of the CDR3 DNA is TGTGCCTGGAGTGTGAGCGCTAGCGGGGGGGCGGATGAG. Translation gives CAWSVSASGGADE. The entire CDR3 protein reads CAWSVSASGGADEQFF.